Listed here are 29 T cell receptor beta chains from one sample, sequenced in a study of blood T cell repertoires in COVID-19. The protocol was immunoSEQ multiplex PCR, while the TCRdb copy is restricted to in-frame clones and leaves out a portion. Of some 16,000 clones listed, around three quarters are singletons. The sequencing sample was made of peripheral blood. These receptors all stem from a man between 65 and 85 years old with active or convalescent COVID-19.

The CDR3 DNA sequence: TGCAGCGCCAGGACAGGGGGGGACACTGAAGCTTTCTTT. Translating gives CSARTGGDTEAFF. The chain employs TRBV29-1 and TRBJ1-1, with 10 bases that match TRBD1. V was clipped by 7 bases and J by 3 bases; unmatched bases: 5. Per germline, CDR1 SQVTM and CDR2 ANQGSEA. The CDR3 is made up of 13 amino acids. The complete variable domain, with remaining parts taken from reference TRBV29-1 and TRBJ1-1, reads SAVISQKPSRDICQRGTSLTIQCQVDSQVTMMFWYRQQPGQSLTLIATANQGSEATYESGFVIDKFPISRPNLTFSTLTVSNMSPEDSSIYLCSARTGGDTEAFFGQGTRLTVV.

The rearrangement uses TRBV30 and TRBJ1-1; D perhaps matches TRBD1 (5 bases). The CDR3 consists of 12 residues. Germline lookup yields CDR1 GTSNPN and CDR2 SVGIG (reference sequence). Trimming took off 6 bases at V and 5 bases at J, with 13 bases between the two ends. CDR3 amino acids: CACHSPGTEAFF. The DNA for the CDR3 is TGTGCCTGCCACTCCCCAGGGACTGAAGCTTTCTTT.

The chain is built from TRBV2 and TRBJ2-3, with 12 bases fitting TRBD2. CDR1 is SNHLY and CDR2 is FYNNEI in the germline V gene. The J segment lost 5 bases and the V segment lost 5 bases, leaving 5 bases of the junction unmatched. This CDR3 region has 15 residues. CDR3 amino acids: CASSSLAGGGDTQYF. In DNA form, the CDR3 reads TGTGCCAGCAGTTCTCTAGCGGGAGGGGGAGATACGCAGTATTTT.

V usage is TRBV30 and J usage is TRBJ2-6; the D gene is possibly TRBD1 (6 bases). The V gene's germline CDR1 is GTSNPN and CDR2 SVGIG (reference sequence). This CDR3 comprises 15 residues. V lost 2 bases to trimming and J lost 4 bases, with 12 bases between them. CDR3 region: CAWSLGQPGANVLTF. The CDR3 DNA reads TGTGCCTGGAGTTTGGGACAACCCGGGGCCAACGTCCTGACTTTC.

The chain joins TRBV25-1 to TRBJ2-7; TRBD1 matches at 10 bases. CDR3 length: 15 residues. Germline V gene lookup returns CDR1 MGHDK and CDR2 SYGVNS. The V segment lost 3 bases and the J segment 7 bases; nucleotides outside the gene matches: 9. The chain's CDR3 is CASSDSGTGVEEQYF. CDR3 in DNA: TGTGCCAGCAGTGACTCCGGGACAGGGGTAGAGGAGCAGTACTTC.

The V gene is TRBV19, the J gene TRBJ2-7, with 11 bases that match TRBD2. V dropped 5 bases and J dropped 7; count of bases not matched to a gene: 10. The CDR3 extends over 15 amino acids. In germline, CDR1 is LNHDA, CDR2 SQIVND (reference sequence). CDR3 residues: CASSLGTSGLQEQYF. The CDR3 DNA sequence: TGTGCCAGTAGTTTGGGGACTAGCGGTCTTCAAGAGCAGTACTTC.

The chain recombines TRBV5-1 with TRBJ1-6; the D gene is possibly TRBD1 (6 bases). Germline values: CDR1 SGHRS, CDR2 YFSETQ. Between the trimmed V and J ends, which lost 4 bases and 3 bases, there was a span of 17 bases. This CDR3 spans 17 amino acids. In DNA form, the CDR3 reads TGCGCCAGCAGCGCCCTGGGGGCGCATGGCTATAATTCACCCCTCCACTTT. Amino acids: CASSALGAHGYNSPLHF.

The chain links TRBV12-5 to TRBJ1-4; 7 bases fit TRBD1. Looked up from germline, CDR1 is LGHNT and CDR2 is FRNRAP. The CDR3 spans 14 residues. V was clipped by 5 bases and J by 7 bases; unmatched bases: 7. CDR3 DNA: TGTGCTAGTGGTCCCCGGGACAGAAGTGAAAAACTGTTTTTT. This gives the protein CASGPRDRSEKLFF.

V gene TRBV6-4 combines with J gene TRBJ2-7; possibly TRBD1 for D (6 bases). The CDR3 is 16 amino acids. V shed 8 bases and J shed 3 bases, with 23 bases lying between them. Germline-derived CDR1 and CDR2 are MRHNA and SNTAGT. The DNA of the CDR3 is TGTGCCAGCCCACCCACCGGGACACAAGCACGCTACGAGCAGTACTTC. Protein product: CASPPTGTQARYEQYF.

The chain couples TRBV28 to TRBJ1-1; D call uncertain. The CDR3 extends over 14 amino acids. V shed 6 bases and J shed 0 bases, with 11 bases lying between them. Germline V lookup: CDR1 MDHEN, CDR2 SYDVKM. The CDR3 is CASRPAGLNTEAFF. CDR3 bases: TGTGCCAGCAGACCAGCCGGGTTGAACACTGAAGCTTTCTTT.

The chain links TRBV5-1 to TRBJ2-7; 7 bases fit TRBD1. The CDR3 is 15 amino acids. The V gene end was trimmed by 4 bases and the J gene end by 0 bases; junction bases not matched to a gene: 7. Germline lookup yields CDR1 SGHRS and CDR2 YFSETQ. CDR3 DNA sequence: TGCGCCAGCAGCCGGGACAGTCCCAGCTCCTACGAGCAGTACTTC. Translation: CASSRDSPSSYEQYF.

Here the CDR3 DNA reads TGTGCCAGCAGCTTGTGGGCAGGTCTTAGGAACACTGAAGCTTTCTTT. It codes for CASSLWAGLRNTEAFF. The chain combines TRBV7-2 with TRBJ1-1; no reliable D call. The CDR3 runs to 16 residues. The V end lost 3 bases, the J end lost 1 base, and 15 bases lay between the germline ends. Germline CDR1 SGHTA, CDR2 FQGNSA.

This chain links TRBV29-1 with TRBJ1-2, with a tentative D call TRBD1 (6 bases). There are 14 residues in the CDR3. The ends were cut back, 3 bases at V and 6 bases at J, with 17 bases in the middle. Germline V gives CDR1 SQVTM, CDR2 ANQGSEA. CDR3 sequence (DNA): TGCAGCGTTGATACTGGGGGCGCCCGGAATGGCTACACCTTC. It is translated as CSVDTGGARNGYTF.

The rearrangement links TRBV2 to TRBJ2-2; 11 bases are a match to TRBD1. Unmatched junction bases numbered 3, after V lost 5 bases and J lost 1 base. Looked up from germline, CDR1 is SNHLY and CDR2 is FYNNEI. The CDR3 covers 16 residues. CDR3 DNA: TGTGCCAGCAGTCGGACAGGGGGCCGGAACACCGGGGAGCTGTTTTTT. It codes for CASSRTGGRNTGELFF.

This rearrangement joins TRBV27 to TRBJ2-1; 10 bases line up with TRBD2. CDR1 and CDR2 from the germline V gene are MNHEY and SMNVEV (reference sequence). V was clipped by 3 bases and J by 9 bases; unmatched bases: 5. There are 14 residues in the CDR3. Written as DNA, the CDR3 is TGTGCCAGCAGTTTGCTAGCGGGAGAAGGTGAGCAGTTCTTC. It encodes CASSLLAGEGEQFF.

V is TRBV6-5 and J is TRBJ1-2, with D tentatively TRBD1 (6 bases). This CDR3 is 14 amino acids long. V was trimmed by 7 bases and J by 6 bases, leaving 18 bases between them. The germline V gene encodes CDR1 MNHEY and CDR2 SVGAGI. The CDR3 loop is CASKLTGIGDGYTF. In DNA form, the CDR3 reads TGTGCCAGCAAACTAACAGGGATCGGTGATGGCTACACCTTC.

The rearrangement joins TRBV13 to TRBJ2-5; 8 bases line up with TRBD2. The germline gives CDR1 PRHDT, CDR2 FYEKMQ (reference sequence). V gave up 2 bases and J gave up 3 bases; unmatched junction bases: 2. The CDR3 runs 14 residues. CDR3 sequence (DNA): TGTGCCAGCAGCTTACGGGAGGGGGAAGAGACCCAGTACTTC. As protein: CASSLREGEETQYF.

The chain employs TRBV9 and TRBJ2-7; a weak D match, TRBD2 (5 bases). V was trimmed by 7 bases and J by 5 bases, leaving 22 bases between them. The CDR3 length is 15 residues. The germline CDR1 and CDR2 sequences are SGDLS and YYNGEE. DNA for the CDR3: TGTGCCAGCCCGGCGGCCACGGGAAAAACGAACGAGCAGTACTTC. Its translation is CASPAATGKTNEQYF.

The chain recombines TRBV15 with TRBJ2-3, with 12 bases fitting TRBD2. The CDR3 spans 17 residues. In germline, CDR1 is LNHNV, CDR2 YYDKDF (reference sequence). With 5 bases clipped from V and 1 base from J, the junction kept 7 bases outside the gene matches. CDR3 protein: CATSPTASGRGTDTQYF. The CDR3 coding sequence is TGTGCCACCAGCCCAACCGCTAGCGGGAGGGGCACAGATACGCAGTATTTT.

This clone was recorded once. V is TRBV24-1 and J is TRBJ2-3; D gene unclear. The CDR3 runs to 13 residues. The V gene lost 5 bases and the J gene lost 2 bases, with 7 bases spanning the gap. CDR1 KGHDR and CDR2 SFDVKD come from the germline V gene. CDR3 coding DNA: TGTGCCACCAGTGGGCAGTTCACAGATACGCAGTATTTT. It specifies CATSGQFTDTQYF.

The genes are TRBV10-3 and TRBJ2-7; TRBD2 matches at 11 bases. Losses at the gene ends were 7 bases for V and 1 base for J; bases not matched to a gene: 6. Looked up from germline, CDR1 is ENHRY and CDR2 is SYGVKD. The length of the CDR3 is 15 residues. The CDR3 here is CAITPSGGPSYEQYF. The DNA for the CDR3 is TGTGCCATCACCCCTAGCGGGGGGCCTTCCTACGAGCAGTACTTC.

The chain uses TRBV4-2 and TRBJ2-5; D is possibly TRBD2 (7 bases). The CDR3 is made up of 16 amino acids. The germline V gene has CDR1 LGHNA and CDR2 YNFKEQ. V lost 1 base to trimming and J lost 5 bases, with 17 bases between them. CDR3 region: CASSQAGQEGGETQYF. CDR3 coding DNA: TGTGCCAGCAGCCAAGCGGGCCAAGAGGGGGGGGAGACCCAGTACTTC.

This clone came up once. This chain uses TRBV28 with TRBJ2-1; TRBD2 aligns across 13 bases. After removal of 1 base from V and 10 bases from J, the junction contained 4 bases not matched to a gene. The germline CDR1 and CDR2 sequences are MDHEN and SYDVKM. The CDR3 spans 15 residues. DNA for the CDR3: TGTGCCAGCAGTTTATCAGGACTAGCGGGAGAGGAGCAGTTCTTC. This encodes CASSLSGLAGEEQFF.

The chain employs TRBV5-1 and TRBJ2-2, with TRBD2 matching over 11 bases. Germline V CDR1 and CDR2: SGHRS, YFSETQ. The V and J ends lost 3 bases and 1 base, in that order; junction bases with no gene match: 8. The CDR3 is 18 residues long. CDR3 loop: CASSSDTGLAENTGELFF. The CDR3 coding sequence is TGCGCCAGCAGCTCCGATACGGGACTAGCGGAGAACACCGGGGAGCTGTTTTTT. The variable domain in full, with the rest retrieved from reference TRBV5-1 and TRBJ2-2, is KAGVTQTPRYLIKTRGQQVTLSCSPISGHRSVSWYQQTPGQGLQFLFEYFSETQRNKGNFPGRFSGRQFSNSRSEMNVSTLELGDSALYLCASSSDTGLAENTGELFFGEGSRLTVL.

J is TRBJ1-1 and V is TRBV3-1 (or the pseudogene TRBV3-2), with a tentative D call TRBD1 (5 bases). The germline V gene encodes CDR1 LGHDT and CDR2 YNNKEL (reference sequence). The CDR3 covers 14 residues. Trimming left V 4 bases short and J 3 bases short, with 12 bases between. The CDR3 here is CASSPQGPYTEAFF. In DNA, the CDR3 is TGTGCCAGCAGCCCGCAGGGCCCTTACACTGAAGCTTTCTTT.

J is TRBJ1-1 and V is TRBV11-1, with D hard to call. Germline CDR1 and CDR2: SGHAT and FQDESV (reference sequence). The V gene lost 5 bases and the J gene lost 1 base, with 14 bases spanning the gap. The CDR3 has 15 residues. In DNA, the CDR3 is TGTGCCAGCAGCCACAATATTCTCCGGAACACTGAAGCTTTCTTT. It translates to CASSHNILRNTEAFF.

V gene TRBV14 combines with J gene TRBJ1-6; D perhaps matches TRBD1 (5 bases). V was cut by 1 base and J by 5 bases, with 12 bases left in between. CDR1 is SGHDN and CDR2 is FVKESK in the germline V gene. This CDR3 is built from 16 residues. CDR3 sequence (DNA): TGTGCCAGCAGCCAAGGGCAGGGCACCGATAATTCACCCCTCCACTTT. It is translated as CASSQGQGTDNSPLHF.

The sample holds a few counts of this clone. The rearrangement joins TRBV7-9 to TRBJ2-2; tentative D call: TRBD1 (5 bases). This CDR3 contains 14 residues. Trimming removed 5 bases from V and 1 base from J, with 8 bases in between. Germline V gene lookup returns CDR1 SEHNR and CDR2 FQNEAQ (reference sequence). The DNA for the CDR3 is TGTGCCAGCAGCCCTGGACAGAACACCGGGGAGCTGTTTTTT. Protein product: CASSPGQNTGELFF.

The chain's CDR3 is CASSSPSLSYNEQFF. The CDR3 DNA reads as TGTGCCAGCAGTTCCCCGTCCCTCTCCTACAATGAGCAGTTCTTC. The rearrangement uses TRBV27 and TRBJ2-1; D unresolved. Trimming stripped 4 bases from V and 0 bases from J, with 10 bases between. The CDR3 runs 15 residues. The V gene's germline CDR1 is MNHEY and CDR2 SMNVEV (reference sequence).